This T cell receptor (beta chain) was captured by sequencing in a study of blood T cell repertoires in COVID-19. At the level of the study: Donors in the United States, Italy and Spain gave samples during acute or convalescent COVID-19. The cDNA or gDNA used as material had been derived from T cells, B-cell-depleted T cells, or PBMCs.

From germline, CDR1 is SNHLY and CDR2 FYNNEI. V shed 5 bases and J 4 bases; nucleotides not matched to a gene: 8. The CDR3 totals 15 residues. Seattle participants joined during active infection and were tracked over time. Per the authors' pipeline: For nucleated cells, counts were estimated from reference gene primer amplification. Measured with immunoSEQ multiplex PCR; TCRdb has only the in-frame clones, and not every one. The DNA gave D and trimming, while V, J and clone size come from that table. The sample shows about 390,000 clones, about 90% of them seen only once. Sequences were obtained from peripheral blood. V and J are TRBV2 and TRBJ1-5; 7 nucleotides align to TRBD1. The TCR sequence derives from a woman aged 55-70 years with COVID-19, enrolled during active disease. CDR3 region: CASSRRQGSNQPQHF. The DNA for the CDR3 is TGTGCCAGCAGTAGACGACAGGGTAGTAATCAGCCCCAGCATTTT.